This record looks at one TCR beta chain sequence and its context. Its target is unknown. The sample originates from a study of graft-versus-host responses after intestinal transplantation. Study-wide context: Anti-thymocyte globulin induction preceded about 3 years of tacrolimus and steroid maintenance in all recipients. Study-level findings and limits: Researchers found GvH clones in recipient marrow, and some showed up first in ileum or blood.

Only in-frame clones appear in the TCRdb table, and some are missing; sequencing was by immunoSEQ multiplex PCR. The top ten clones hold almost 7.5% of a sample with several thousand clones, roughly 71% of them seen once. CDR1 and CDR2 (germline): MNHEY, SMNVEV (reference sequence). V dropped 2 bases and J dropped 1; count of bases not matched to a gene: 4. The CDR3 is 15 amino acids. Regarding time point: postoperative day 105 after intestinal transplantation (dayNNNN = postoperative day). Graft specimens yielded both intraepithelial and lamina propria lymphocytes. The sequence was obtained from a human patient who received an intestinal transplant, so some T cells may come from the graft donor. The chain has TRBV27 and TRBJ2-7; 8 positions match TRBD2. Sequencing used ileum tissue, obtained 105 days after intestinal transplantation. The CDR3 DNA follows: TGTGCCAGCAGTTTACTAGCGGGCCTTTCCTACGAGCAGTACTTC. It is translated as CASSLLAGLSYEQYF.